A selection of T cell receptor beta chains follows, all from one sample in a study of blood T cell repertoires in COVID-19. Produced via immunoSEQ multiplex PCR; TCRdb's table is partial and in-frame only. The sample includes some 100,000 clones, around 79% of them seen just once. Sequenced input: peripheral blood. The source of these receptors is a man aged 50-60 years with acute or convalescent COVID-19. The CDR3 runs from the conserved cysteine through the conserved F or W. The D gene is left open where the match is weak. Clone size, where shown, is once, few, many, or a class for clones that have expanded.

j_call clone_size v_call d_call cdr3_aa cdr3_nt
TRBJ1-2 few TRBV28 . CASSFQGALYGYTF TGTGCCAGCAGTTTTCAGGGCGCACTCTATGGCTACACCTTC
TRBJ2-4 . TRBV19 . CASSNPGQKNIQYF TGTGCCAGTAGTAATCCGGGACAAAAAAACATTCAGTACTTC
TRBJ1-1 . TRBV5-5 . CASSSGGIEAFF TGTGCCAGCAGCTCGGGGGGGATAGAGGCTTTCTTT
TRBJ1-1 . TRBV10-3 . CAISGQLMNTEAFF TGTGCCATCAGTGGACAGCTCATGAACACTGAAGCTTTCTTT
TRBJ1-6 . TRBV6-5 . CASSYSTNGHSPLHF TGTGCCAGCAGTTACTCGACTAACGGACATTCACCCCTCCACTTT
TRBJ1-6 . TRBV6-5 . CASSYGQGTYNSPLHF TGTGCCAGCAGTTACGGCCAGGGCACCTATAATTCACCCCTCCACTTT
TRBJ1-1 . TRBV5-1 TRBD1 CASSLAGQGNTEAFF TGCGCCAGCAGCTTGGCGGGACAGGGGAACACTGAAGCTTTCTTT
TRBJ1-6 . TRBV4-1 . CASSQEYWAPNSPLHF TGCGCCAGCAGCCAAGAATACTGGGCCCCCAATTCACCCCTCCACTTT
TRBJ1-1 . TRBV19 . CASSIIMRGGTEAFF TGTGCCAGTAGTATAATAATGCGGGGGGGGACTGAAGCTTTCTTT
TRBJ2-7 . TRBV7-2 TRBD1 CASSLGTGAYEQYF TGTGCCAGCAGCTTGGGGACAGGGGCCTACGAGCAGTACTTC
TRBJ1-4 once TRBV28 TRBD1 CASSLWTGGAEKLFF TGTGCCAGCAGTTTATGGACAGGGGGCGCGGAAAAACTGTTTTTT
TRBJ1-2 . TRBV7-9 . CASSSEDYGYTF TGTGCCAGCAGCTCGGAGGACTATGGCTACACCTTC
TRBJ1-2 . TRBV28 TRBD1 CASSLGTGGAYGYTF TGTGCCAGCAGTTTGGGGACAGGGGGCGCCTATGGCTACACCTTC
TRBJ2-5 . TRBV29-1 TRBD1 CSVVTGAQETQYF TGCAGCGTTGTGACAGGGGCACAAGAGACCCAGTACTTC
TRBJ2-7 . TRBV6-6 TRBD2 CASSYSGSSYEQYF TGTGCCAGCAGTTACAGCGGGAGCTCCTACGAGCAGTACTTC
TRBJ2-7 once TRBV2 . CASSGRTRSSYEQYF TGTGCCAGCAGCGGTCGTACAAGGAGCTCCTACGAGCAGTACTTC
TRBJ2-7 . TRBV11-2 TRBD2 CASSEGLASAYEQYF TGTGCCAGCAGCGAGGGACTAGCCTCCGCCTACGAGCAGTACTTC
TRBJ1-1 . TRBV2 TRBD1 CASSKTGMIEAFF TGTGCCAGCAGTAAGACAGGGATGATTGAAGCTTTCTTT
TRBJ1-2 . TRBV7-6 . CASPGRVGYGYTF TGTGCCAGCCCGGGGAGAGTGGGATATGGCTACACCTTC
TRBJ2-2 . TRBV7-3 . CASSSGLNTGELFF TGTGCCAGCAGCTCTGGACTGAACACCGGGGAGCTGTTTTTT
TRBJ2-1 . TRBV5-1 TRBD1 CASDPGQDTNEQFF TGCGCCTCCGATCCGGGACAGGATACCAATGAGCAGTTCTTC
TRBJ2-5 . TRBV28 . CASSSPGGGQLARTQYF TGTGCCAGCAGTTCCCCGGGGGGAGGACAGCTCGCGCGGACCCAGTACTTC
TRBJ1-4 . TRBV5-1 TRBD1 CASSLMGQDYEKLFF TGCGCCAGCAGTTTAATGGGACAGGATTATGAAAAACTGTTTTTT
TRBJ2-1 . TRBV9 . CASSVVTSSEQFF TGTGCCAGCAGCGTAGTTACTAGTAGTGAGCAGTTCTTC
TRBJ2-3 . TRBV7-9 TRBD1 CASSRGQGYDTQYF TGTGCCAGCAGCCGGGGACAGGGGTATGATACGCAGTATTTT
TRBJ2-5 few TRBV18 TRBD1 CASSPSTGDQETQYF TGTGCCAGCTCACCATCGACAGGGGACCAAGAGACCCAGTACTTC
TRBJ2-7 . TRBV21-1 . CASNPGAYEQYF TGTGCCAGCAATCCAGGGGCCTACGAGCAGTACTTC
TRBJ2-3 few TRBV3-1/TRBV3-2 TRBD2 CASSLAGGADTQYF TGTGCCAGTTCGCTAGCGGGAGGTGCAGATACGCAGTATTTT
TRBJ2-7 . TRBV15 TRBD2 CATSRLAGASYEQYF TGTGCCACCAGTAGACTAGCCGGCGCCTCCTACGAGCAGTACTTC
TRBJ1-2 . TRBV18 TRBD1 CASSPNRGLYGYTF TGTGCCAGCTCGCCCAACAGGGGTCTCTATGGCTACACCTTC
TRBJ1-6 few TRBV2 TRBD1 CASILAGQGSSPLHF TGTGCCAGCATTCTGGCGGGACAGGGTTCTTCACCCCTCCACTTT